One sample yielded the 25 T cell receptor beta chains listed below, sequenced in a study of blood T cell repertoires in COVID-19. The repertoire was sequenced with immunoSEQ multiplex PCR; TCRdb's copy has only in-frame clones and lacks some. The table lists 80,000 to 95,000 clones, 80% to 85% of them singletons. Sequencing used peripheral blood. These receptors came from a woman aged 80 or over with active or convalescent COVID-19.

The V and J genes are TRBV3-1 (or the pseudogene TRBV3-2) and TRBJ1-2, with D perhaps matching TRBD1 (6 bases). Germline V gene sequence: CDR1 LGHDT, CDR2 YNNKEL (reference sequence). This CDR3 region has 14 residues. V was shortened by 3 bases and J by 4 bases, with 12 bases between the two germline ends. DNA of the CDR3: TGTGCCAGCAGCCAGCACAGGGAAGCCTATGGCTACACCTTC. Translating gives CASSQHREAYGYTF.

The J gene is TRBJ2-2, the V gene TRBV10-3; D might be TRBD1 (6 bases). The V end lost 7 bases, the J end lost 3 bases, and 12 bases lay between the germline ends. This CDR3 is built from 14 residues. Germline CDR1 and CDR2: ENHRY and SYGVKD. The CDR3 bases are TGTGCCATCAATGGACAGAAGGACACCGGGGAGCTGTTTTTT. Amino acids: CAINGQKDTGELFF.

In DNA, the CDR3 is TGTGCCAGCAGCTTAGGGACAGTAGCCTACGAGCAGTACTTC. Encoded protein: CASSLGTVAYEQYF. This chain connects TRBV7-9 to TRBJ2-7; D is possibly TRBD1 (6 bases). Trimming removed 1 base from V and 2 bases from J, with 9 bases in between. Germline lookup yields CDR1 SEHNR and CDR2 FQNEAQ (reference sequence). The CDR3 has 14 residues.

This chain connects TRBV29-1 to TRBJ2-3; TRBD1 matches at 9 bases. In germline, CDR1 is SQVTM, CDR2 ANQGSEA. V shed 6 bases and J 3 bases; nucleotides not matched to a gene: 10. This CDR3 is 15 amino acids long. The CDR3 bases are TGCAGCGTGGCAAGGGGACAGGGAACGACAGATACGCAGTATTTT. Its protein is CSVARGQGTTDTQYF.

This clone has only one observation. The V call is TRBV19, the J call TRBJ1-2; TRBD1 might be the D (6 bases). The CDR3 is 11 amino acids. Germline CDR1 reads LNHDA; CDR2 reads SQIVND (reference sequence). The ends were cut back, 5 bases at V and 8 bases at J, with 9 bases in the middle. This CDR3 reads CASSLRGGYTF. The CDR3 nucleotides read TGTGCCAGTAGTCTCAGGGGCGGCTACACCTTC.

The rearrangement uses TRBV2 and TRBJ2-3, with D perhaps TRBD2 (6 bases). The V end was cut by 4 bases, the J end by 2 bases, with 7 bases between. The CDR3 loop spans 13 amino acids. Germline V gives CDR1 SNHLY, CDR2 FYNNEI. The CDR3 DNA follows: TGTGCCAGCAGTGGGGACTTCACAGATACGCAGTATTTT. It specifies CASSGDFTDTQYF.

V and J are TRBV5-1 and TRBJ2-1; 9 bases map to TRBD1. V trimming: 0 bases; J trimming: 7 bases; junction bases outside the gene matches: 2. Germline CDR1 SGHRS, CDR2 YFSETQ. The CDR3 length is 14 residues. CDR3 nucleotides: TGCGCCAGCAGCTTGGGGACAGGGGTAAATGAGCAGTTCTTC. The encoded protein is CASSLGTGVNEQFF. Full variable domain (missing parts from reference TRBV5-1 and TRBJ2-1): KAGVTQTPRYLIKTRGQQVTLSCSPISGHRSVSWYQQTPGQGLQFLFEYFSETQRNKGNFPGRFSGRQFSNSRSEMNVSTLELGDSALYLCASSLGTGVNEQFFGPGTRLTVL.

V gene TRBV5-1 combines with J gene TRBJ2-5, with TRBD2 identical over 11 bases. V dropped 6 bases and J dropped 3; count of bases not matched to a gene: 1. Germline V gives CDR1 SGHRS, CDR2 YFSETQ. The CDR3 length is 13 residues. The CDR3 bases are TGCGCCAGCAAACTAGCGGGAGAAGAGACCCAGTACTTC. This translates into CASKLAGEETQYF.

The genes are TRBV4-1 and TRBJ2-3, with D maybe TRBD1 (6 bases). The CDR3 runs 17 residues. Germline V gene lookup returns CDR1 MGHRA and CDR2 YSYEKL. V lost 0 bases and J lost 2, with 15 bases in between. CDR3 region: CASSQDFSGTPTDTQYF. CDR3 bases: TGCGCCAGCAGCCAAGATTTCTCCGGGACACCCACAGATACGCAGTATTTT.

This chain connects TRBV5-1 to TRBJ2-5; possible D gene TRBD2, 7 bases. CDR1 SGHRS and CDR2 YFSETQ come from the germline V gene. The ends were cut back, 4 bases at V and 2 bases at J, with 12 bases in the middle. This CDR3 spans 14 amino acids. Here the CDR3 DNA reads TGCGCCAGCAGCGGGGGGGCTCGGCAAGAGACCCAGTACTTC. The encoded protein is CASSGGARQETQYF.

The V call is TRBV6-5, the J call TRBJ2-5; D perhaps matches TRBD2 (6 bases). The germline V gene encodes CDR1 MNHEY and CDR2 SVGAGI. This CDR3 region has 14 residues. V shed 7 bases and J shed 5 bases, with 17 bases lying between them. Here the CDR3 DNA reads TGTGCCAGCACTCCAAGTCTGGCGGGGGAGACCCAGTACTTC. It yields the protein CASTPSLAGETQYF.

The chain joins TRBV5-4 to TRBJ1-1; 7 nucleotides line up with TRBD1. The J segment lost 4 bases and the V segment lost 0 bases, leaving 12 bases of the junction unmatched. This CDR3 contains 17 residues. CDR1 SGHNT and CDR2 YYREEE come from the germline V gene (reference sequence). CDR3 region: CASSLDRGSGVGTEAFF. The CDR3 DNA sequence: TGTGCCAGCAGCTTGGACAGGGGAAGCGGTGTAGGCACTGAAGCTTTCTTT.

This clone is a singleton in its sample. This chain links TRBV28 with TRBJ2-5, with TRBD2 as a possible D gene (8 bases). Germline V gene sequence: CDR1 MDHEN, CDR2 SYDVKM. The V gene lost 4 bases and the J gene lost 5 bases, with 20 bases spanning the gap. This CDR3 contains 16 residues. CDR3 loop: CASSWAEIAGQETQYF. The CDR3 DNA reads as TGTGCCAGCAGTTGGGCAGAGATAGCGGGACAGGAGACCCAGTACTTC. Looking up the rest from reference TRBV28 and TRBJ2-5 gives the full variable domain: DVKVTQSSRYLVKRTGEKVFLECVQDMDHENMFWYRQDPGLGLRLIYFSYDVKMKEKGDIPEGYSVSREKKERFSLILESASTNQTSMYLCASSWAEIAGQETQYFGPGTRLLVL.

The chain employs TRBV29-1 and TRBJ1-5; 8 bases are a match to TRBD1. Germline V gene lookup returns CDR1 SQVTM and CDR2 ANQGSEA. This CDR3 region has 15 residues. After removal of 1 base from V and 6 bases from J, the junction contained 8 bases not matched to a gene. Here the CDR3 reads CSVEAPGGAGQPQHF. In DNA form, the CDR3 reads TGCAGCGTTGAAGCCCCAGGGGGCGCGGGTCAGCCCCAGCATTTT.

This chain links TRBV5-6 with TRBJ1-6; weak D call: TRBD1 (6 bases). The V gene lost 3 bases and the J gene lost 10 bases, with 14 bases spanning the gap. CDR3 length: 14 residues. Per the germline V gene, CDR1 is SGHDT and CDR2 is YYEEEE. The CDR3 sequence: CASSYRDTDSPLHF. For the CDR3, the DNA is TGTGCCAGCAGCTACCGGGACACGGACTCACCCCTCCACTTT.

V usage is TRBV29-1 and J usage is TRBJ1-6; 7 bases are a match to TRBD1. V lost 6 bases to trimming and J lost 7 bases; unmatched junction nucleotides: 6. The CDR3 has 13 residues. Per the germline V gene, CDR1 is SQVTM and CDR2 is ANQGSEA. CDR3 region: CSVRQGSNSPLHF. CDR3 DNA: TGCAGCGTGCGACAGGGTTCCAATTCACCCCTCCACTTT.

J is TRBJ2-7 and V is TRBV5-8; TRBD1 matches at 7 bases. This CDR3 comprises 13 residues. Per germline, CDR1 SGHTS and CDR2 YDEGEE. J was trimmed by 7 bases and V by 0 bases; bases with no gene match: 4. CDR3 amino acids: CASSLGQGMEQYF. The DNA of the CDR3 is TGTGCCAGCAGCTTGGGACAGGGTATGGAGCAGTACTTC.

This chain links TRBV11-2 with TRBJ1-2, with D uncertain. Germline V gene data show CDR1 as SGHAT and CDR2 as FQNNGV. CDR3 length: 14 residues. The germline V and J ends were trimmed by 5 bases and 7 bases, with 17 bases remaining between them. Written as DNA, the CDR3 is TGTGCCAGCAGCCCGCCTGAGGGCACGGGTGGCTACACCTTC. It translates to CASSPPEGTGGYTF. The variable domain in full, with the rest retrieved from reference TRBV11-2 and TRBJ1-2, is EAGVAQSPRYKIIEKRQSVAFWCNPISGHATLYWYQQILGQGPKLLIQFQNNGVVDDSQLPKDRFSAERLKGVDSTLKIQPAKLEDSAVYLCASSPPEGTGGYTFGSGTRLTVV.

V gene TRBV28 combines with J gene TRBJ2-4; TRBD2 might be the D (6 bases). Germline values: CDR1 MDHEN, CDR2 SYDVKM. V lost 8 bases to trimming and J lost 0 bases, with 23 bases between them. CDR3 length: 18 amino acids. CDR3: CASSGGPGATLAKNIQYF. The CDR3 bases are TGTGCCAGCTCAGGAGGGCCTGGGGCCACCCTAGCCAAAAACATTCAGTACTTC.

The rearrangement joins TRBV6-5 to TRBJ2-7, with D tentatively TRBD1 (5 bases). Germline CDR1 is MNHEY and CDR2 is SVGAGI. The CDR3 is 13 amino acids. The ends were cut back, 5 bases at V and 3 bases at J, with 11 bases in the middle. The CDR3 coding sequence is TGTGCCAGCAGTCCCGACAGAGACTACGAGCAGTACTTC. It encodes CASSPDRDYEQYF.

This chain connects TRBV24-1 to TRBJ2-3; D is unresolved. Between the trimmed V and J ends, which lost 1 base and 0 bases, there was a span of 10 bases. The CDR3 is 16 residues long. CDR1 and CDR2 (germline): KGHDR, SFDVKD. This CDR3 is CATSDFEASSTDTQYF. The CDR3, as DNA: TGTGCCACCAGTGATTTTGAGGCCAGCAGCACAGATACGCAGTATTTT.

The genes are TRBV9 and TRBJ2-2; TRBD2 aligns across 8 bases. The CDR3 is made up of 15 amino acids. Germline V gene lookup returns CDR1 SGDLS and CDR2 YYNGEE. V shed 5 bases, J shed 3 bases, and the junction held 6 bases outside the gene matches. Written as DNA, the CDR3 is TGTGCCAGCAGTGGGGCCGGGGGGGACACCGGGGAGCTGTTTTTT. This sequence encodes CASSGAGGDTGELFF.

The chain carries TRBV7-3 and TRBJ1-2, with 8 bases aligning to TRBD1. V shed 7 bases, J shed 3 bases, and the junction held 19 bases outside the gene matches. This CDR3 has 18 amino acids. Germline CDR1 is SGHTA and CDR2 is FQGTGA. The CDR3, as DNA: TGTGCCAGCACCTCTTCGGACAGGGACCCCCTGGCCGACTATGGCTACACCTTC. Translated: CASTSSDRDPLADYGYTF.

The chain uses TRBV5-1 and TRBJ1-1, with D possibly matching TRBD1 (5 bases). The CDR3 length is 14 residues. Looked up from germline, CDR1 is SGHRS and CDR2 is YFSETQ. Between the trimmed V and J ends, which lost 1 base and 1 base, there was a span of 8 bases. CDR3 residues: CASSLRQGNTEAFF. CDR3 sequence (DNA): TGCGCCAGCAGCTTGAGGCAGGGGAACACTGAAGCTTTCTTT. Using reference TRBV5-1 and TRBJ1-1 for the parts outside the CDR3, the full variable domain is KAGVTQTPRYLIKTRGQQVTLSCSPISGHRSVSWYQQTPGQGLQFLFEYFSETQRNKGNFPGRFSGRQFSNSRSEMNVSTLELGDSALYLCASSLRQGNTEAFFGQGTRLTVV.

V and J are TRBV28 and TRBJ2-1, with TRBD2 as a possible D gene (5 bases). CDR1 and CDR2 (germline): MDHEN, SYDVKM. Trimming took 7 bases from V and 7 from J, leaving 26 bases between them. The CDR3 sequence is 17 residues long. CDR3 nucleotides: TGTGCCAGCAAAGGAAGTTCGGGGAAAATCGGTGGGAATGAGCAGTTCTTC. Protein sequence: CASKGSSGKIGGNEQFF. The variable domain in full, completed from reference TRBV28 and TRBJ2-1, reads DVKVTQSSRYLVKRTGEKVFLECVQDMDHENMFWYRQDPGLGLRLIYFSYDVKMKEKGDIPEGYSVSREKKERFSLILESASTNQTSMYLCASKGSSGKIGGNEQFFGPGTRLTVL.